The 14 T cell receptor beta chains below come from one sample, sequenced in a study of neurological immune-mediated disorders. As for time point: longitudinal time-point 2. From the 5' RACE reads, TCRdb called clonotypes with MiXCR, one entry per CDR3 protein. The sample consists of roughly 45,000 distinct CDR3 sequences, roughly 13% of them appearing once. Sequences were obtained from PBMCs. The receptors here all came from a male donor with HTLV-1-associated myelopathy (HAM/TSP).

This clonotype was seen ten or more times. The V call is TRBV9, the J call TRBJ2-3, with 7 bases matching TRBD2. CDR3 size: 17 residues. The trim removed 2 bases at V and 3 bases at J, leaving 12 bases unmatched. Germline loops: CDR1 SGDLS, CDR2 YYNGEE. This CDR3 is CASSVGSGLGGTDTQYF. DNA of the CDR3: TGTGCCAGCAGCGTGGGATCGGGACTCGGGGGGACAGATACGCAGTATTTT.

This clonotype occurred many times. This chain joins TRBV11-1 and TRBJ1-1; D ambiguous. Trimming took off 5 bases at V and 1 base at J, with 8 bases between the two ends. The V gene's germline CDR1 is SGHAT and CDR2 FQDESV (reference sequence). The CDR3 is 13 residues long. The CDR3 loop reads CASSRTENTEAFF. CDR3 coding DNA: TGTGCCAGCAGCCGGACCGAGAACACTGAAGCTTTCTTT.

This clonotype was recorded at least ten times. The chain recombines TRBV29-1 with TRBJ1-1; no clear D. CDR3 length equals 15 residues. The V and J ends lost 5 bases and 0 bases respectively, with 16 bases between them. The V gene's germline CDR1 is SQVTM and CDR2 ANQGSEA. The CDR3 bases are TGCAGCGTTCCGACTGGCGGAACTATGAACACTGAAGCTTTCTTT. Translating it yields CSVPTGGTMNTEAFF.

This clonotype was seen at least ten times. This sequence joins TRBV7-6 and TRBJ2-7; weak D call: TRBD1 (5 bases). The CDR3 contains 12 residues. V lost 5 bases to trimming and J lost 4 bases, with 9 bases between them. The V gene's germline CDR1 is SGHVS and CDR2 FNYEAQ. In DNA, the CDR3 is TGTGCCAGCAGCCCCACAGGATACGAGCAGTACTTC. It is translated as CASSPTGYEQYF.

This clonotype qualifies as medium-sized. V gene TRBV20-1 combines with J gene TRBJ2-5; D unresolved. CDR1 is DFQATT and CDR2 is SNEGSKA in the germline V gene (reference sequence). The CDR3 extends over 15 amino acids. V dropped 0 bases and J dropped 10 bases, with 21 bases sitting between them. The CDR3 DNA is TGCAGTGCTAGAGACCGGGCTTTCTTTACGGCGGTCCAGTACTTC. This codes for CSARDRAFFTAVQYF.

This clonotype came up many times. V is TRBV18 and J is TRBJ1-2; D is unclear. This CDR3 is built from 13 residues. V was trimmed by 2 bases and J by 5 bases, leaving 9 bases between them. Germline V CDR1 and CDR2: KGHSH, LQKENI. The CDR3 reads CASSPAGTYGYTF. The CDR3 coding sequence is TGTGCCAGCTCACCAGCCGGAACTTATGGCTACACCTTC.

This clonotype was found many times. The chain links TRBV7-2 to TRBJ1-2; D is possibly TRBD1 (5 bases). Germline-derived CDR1 and CDR2 are SGHTA and FQGNSA. The V and J ends lost 1 base and 4 bases respectively, with 13 bases between them. The CDR3 sequence is 15 residues long. This CDR3 reads CASSLVVGARYGYTF. CDR3 coding DNA: TGTGCCAGCAGCTTAGTGGTAGGGGCTCGCTATGGCTACACCTTC. The full variable domain, completed using reference TRBV7-2 and TRBJ1-2, is GAGVSQSPSNKVTEKGKDVELRCDPISGHTALYWYRQSLGQGLEFLIYFQGNSAPDKSGLPSDRFSAERTGGSVSTLTIQRTQQEDSAVYLCASSLVVGARYGYTFGSGTRLTVV.

This clonotype was counted between two and nine times. This rearrangement joins TRBV18 to TRBJ2-3; no firm D call. Trimming shortened V by 2 bases and J by 4 bases, and 7 bases separated the two germline ends. CDR1 and CDR2 (germline): KGHSH, LQKENI. The CDR3 is 13 amino acids. The chain's CDR3 is CASSPSLADTQYF. Written as DNA, the CDR3 is TGTGCCAGCTCACCATCTCTAGCAGATACGCAGTATTTT.

CDR3 in DNA: TGCAGTGCTTCGCCCCGGGACAGGACAACCTACGAGCAGTACTTC. Amino acid sequence: CSASPRDRTTYEQYF. The J gene is TRBJ2-5, the V gene TRBV20-1; 8 nucleotides line up with TRBD1. The closer fit of TRBJ2-7 to the DNA end suggests the J call may be wrong. Germline CDR1 DFQATT, CDR2 SNEGSKA (reference sequence). The CDR3 length is 15 residues.

This clonotype was observed at least ten times. The chain is built from TRBV2 and TRBJ1-6; 7 bases align to TRBD1. From germline, CDR1 is SNHLY and CDR2 FYNNEI. The CDR3 contains 12 residues. V was pared by 7 bases and J by 7 bases, with 1 base of the junction left unmatched. The CDR3 bases are TGTGCCAGCACCAGGGGGAATTCACCCCTCCACTTT. Translation: CASTRGNSPLHF.

This clonotype was seen at least ten times. This sequence joins TRBV7-8 and TRBJ2-1; D is perhaps TRBD1 (6 bases). CDR1 and CDR2 from the germline V gene are SGHVS and FQNEAQ. The CDR3 is made up of 14 amino acids. Trimming removed 3 bases at V and 10 bases at J, with 16 bases between. CDR3 residues: CASSFRDTLSEQFF. For the CDR3, the DNA is TGTGCCAGCAGCTTTCGGGACACACTCAGCGAGCAGTTCTTC.

This clonotype came up many times. This chain joins TRBV6-5 and TRBJ2-6; the D is unclear. The CDR3 length is 15 residues. V lost 5 bases and J 4 bases, leaving 12 bases between the germline ends. Germline V gene data show CDR1 as MNHEY and CDR2 as SVGAGI. CDR3 sequence: CASSPFGAGANVLTF. The CDR3 DNA follows: TGTGCCAGCAGTCCCTTTGGTGCGGGGGCCAACGTCCTGACTTTC.

This clonotype was detected ten times or more. The chain has TRBV29-1 and TRBJ1-1; 7 nucleotides align to TRBD1. CDR1 is SQVTM, CDR2 ANQGSEA, per germline. This CDR3 has 13 amino acids. The trim removed 6 bases at V and 3 bases at J, leaving 7 bases unmatched. The CDR3 sequence: CSVADRGHTEAFF. CDR3 bases: TGCAGCGTGGCCGATAGGGGGCACACTGAAGCTTTCTTT.

This clonotype showed up many times. The rearrangement joins TRBV14 to TRBJ2-1; TRBD2 might be the D (6 bases). V lost 4 bases to trimming and J lost 5 bases, with 15 bases between them. Germline V CDR1 and CDR2: SGHDN, FVKESK. The CDR3 totals 15 residues. This CDR3 is CASSPDYRINNEQFF. The CDR3 DNA sequence: TGTGCCAGCAGCCCGGACTACAGAATCAACAATGAGCAGTTCTTC.